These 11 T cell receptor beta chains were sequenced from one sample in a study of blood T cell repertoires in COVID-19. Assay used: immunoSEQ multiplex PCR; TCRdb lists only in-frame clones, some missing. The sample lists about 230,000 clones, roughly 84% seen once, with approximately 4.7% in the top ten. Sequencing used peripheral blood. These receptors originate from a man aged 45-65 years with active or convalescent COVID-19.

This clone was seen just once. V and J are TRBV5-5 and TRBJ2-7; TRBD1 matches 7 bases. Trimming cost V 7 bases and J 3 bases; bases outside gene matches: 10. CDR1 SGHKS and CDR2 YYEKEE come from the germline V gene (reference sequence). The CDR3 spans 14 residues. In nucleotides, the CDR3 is TGTGCCAGCGCTGTCGAGACAGGGATCTACGAGCAGTACTTC. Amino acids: CASAVETGIYEQYF.

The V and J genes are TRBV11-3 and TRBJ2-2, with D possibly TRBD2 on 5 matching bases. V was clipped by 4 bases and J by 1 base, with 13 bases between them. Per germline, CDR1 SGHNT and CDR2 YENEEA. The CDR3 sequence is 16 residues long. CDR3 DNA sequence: TGTGCCAGCAGCTCTTCTACCGGGGAGAACACCGGGGAGCTGTTTTTT. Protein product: CASSSSTGENTGELFF.

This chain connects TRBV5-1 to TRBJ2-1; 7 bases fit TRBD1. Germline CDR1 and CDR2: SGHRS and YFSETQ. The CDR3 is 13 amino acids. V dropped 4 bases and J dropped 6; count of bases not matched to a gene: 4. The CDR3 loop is CASSPGTANEQFF. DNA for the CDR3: TGCGCCAGCAGCCCAGGGACAGCCAATGAGCAGTTCTTC.

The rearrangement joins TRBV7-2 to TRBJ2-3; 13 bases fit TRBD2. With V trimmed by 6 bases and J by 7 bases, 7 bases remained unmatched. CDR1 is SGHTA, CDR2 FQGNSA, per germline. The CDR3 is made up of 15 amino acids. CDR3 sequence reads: CASRPTSGGGYTQYF. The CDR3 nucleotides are TGTGCCAGCAGGCCAACTAGCGGGGGGGGATATACGCAGTATTTT.

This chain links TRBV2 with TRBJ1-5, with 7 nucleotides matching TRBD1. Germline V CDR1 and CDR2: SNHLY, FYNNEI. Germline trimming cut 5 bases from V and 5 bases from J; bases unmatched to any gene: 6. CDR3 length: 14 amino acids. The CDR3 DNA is TGTGCCAGCAGTAATGACAGGGCTGATCAGCCCCAGCATTTT. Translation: CASSNDRADQPQHF.

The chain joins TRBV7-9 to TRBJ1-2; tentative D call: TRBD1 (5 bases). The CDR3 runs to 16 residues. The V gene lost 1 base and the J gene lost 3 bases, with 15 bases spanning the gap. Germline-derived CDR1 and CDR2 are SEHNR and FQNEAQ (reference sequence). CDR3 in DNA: TGTGCCAGCAGCTTAGATCGGGCAGGGCGCGACTATGGCTACACCTTC. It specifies CASSLDRAGRDYGYTF.

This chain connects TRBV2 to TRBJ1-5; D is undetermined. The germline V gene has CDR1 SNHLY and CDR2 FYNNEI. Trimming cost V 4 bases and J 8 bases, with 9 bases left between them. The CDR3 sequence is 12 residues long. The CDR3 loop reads CASSVRAEPQHF. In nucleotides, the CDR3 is TGTGCCAGCAGTGTACGAGCCGAGCCCCAGCATTTT. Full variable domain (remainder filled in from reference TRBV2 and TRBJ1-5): EPEVTQTPSHQVTQMGQEVILRCVPISNHLYFYWYRQILGQKVEFLVSFYNNEISEKSEIFDDQFSVERPDGSNFTLKIRSTKLEDSAMYFCASSVRAEPQHFGDGTRLSIL.

The CDR3 DNA sequence: TGTGCCAGCAGCGGGAGGGGCCCGGAGACCCAGTACTTC. Protein sequence: CASSGRGPETQYF. The chain joins TRBV9 to TRBJ2-5; tentatively, D is TRBD2 (6 bases). This CDR3 has 13 amino acids. V was shortened by 3 bases and J by 5 bases, with 11 bases between the two germline ends. The germline V gene has CDR1 SGDLS and CDR2 YYNGEE. Full variable domain (missing parts from reference TRBV9 and TRBJ2-5): DSGVTQTPKHLITATGQRVTLRCSPRSGDLSVYWYQQSLDQGLQFLIQYYNGEERAKGNILERFSAQQFPDLHSELNLSSLELGDSALYFCASSGRGPETQYFGPGTRLLVL.

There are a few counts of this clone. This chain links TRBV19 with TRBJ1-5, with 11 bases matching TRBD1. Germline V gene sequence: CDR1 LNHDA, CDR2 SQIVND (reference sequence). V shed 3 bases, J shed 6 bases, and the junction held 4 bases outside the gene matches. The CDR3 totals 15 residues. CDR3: CASSMDRGPTQPQHF. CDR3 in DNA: TGTGCCAGTAGTATGGACAGGGGGCCGACTCAGCCCCAGCATTTT.

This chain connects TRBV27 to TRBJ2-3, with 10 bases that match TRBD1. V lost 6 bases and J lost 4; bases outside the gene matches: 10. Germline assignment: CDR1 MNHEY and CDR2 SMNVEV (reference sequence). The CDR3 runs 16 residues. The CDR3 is CASRKPGQGSADTQYF. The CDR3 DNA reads TGTGCCAGCAGGAAACCGGGACAGGGGAGCGCAGATACGCAGTATTTT.

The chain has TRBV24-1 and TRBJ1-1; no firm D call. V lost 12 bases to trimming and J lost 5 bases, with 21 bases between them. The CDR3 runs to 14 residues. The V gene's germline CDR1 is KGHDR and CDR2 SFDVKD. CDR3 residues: CALTSGWGWTEAFF. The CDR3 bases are TGTGCCCTAACTAGCGGCTGGGGATGGACTGAAGCTTTCTTT.